Following are 20 T cell receptor beta chains from one sample sequenced in a study of neoadjuvant nivolumab and ipilimumab in lung cancer. Measured with immunoSEQ multiplex PCR; TCRdb has only the in-frame clones, and not every one. The sample lists some 37,000 clones; approximately 89% were seen once. This specimen was peripheral blood, taken before neoadjuvant nivolumab, alone or with ipilimumab. These receptors were obtained from an adult with non-small cell lung cancer.

The V call is TRBV5-4, the J call TRBJ1-2; perhaps TRBD1 as D (6 bases). The germline CDR1 and CDR2 sequences are SGHNT and YYREEE (reference sequence). V dropped 5 bases and J dropped 7 bases, with 18 bases sitting between them. This CDR3 region has 14 residues. The CDR3 region is CASRAGETLRGYTF. CDR3 in DNA: TGTGCCAGCAGGGCAGGGGAGACTCTTCGTGGCTACACCTTC.

This chain links TRBV27 with TRBJ2-3, with a tentative D call TRBD2 (6 bases). Deletions cut 8 bases from V and 1 base from J, with 19 bases between. This CDR3 region has 16 residues. Germline loops: CDR1 MNHEY, CDR2 SMNVEV (reference sequence). The CDR3 sequence: CASRETGESGTDTQYF. The CDR3 bases are TGTGCCAGCCGGGAGACGGGAGAGTCGGGCACAGATACGCAGTATTTT.

The chain couples TRBV4-3 to TRBJ2-1; D is uncertain. The CDR3 covers 15 residues. The germline V gene has CDR1 LGHNA and CDR2 YSLEER. V dropped 0 bases and J dropped 12 bases, with 18 bases sitting between them. In DNA, the CDR3 is TGCGCCAGCAGCCAAGATCGGAACTTTCCCTGGGGGCAGTTCTTC. Protein product: CASSQDRNFPWGQFF.

This chain connects TRBV10-3 to TRBJ1-1; no reliable D call. Trimming shortened V by 4 bases and J by 0 bases, and 12 bases separated the two germline ends. There are 15 residues in the CDR3. CDR1 ENHRY and CDR2 SYGVKD come from the germline V gene. The CDR3: CAISAGPNMNTEAFF. CDR3 DNA sequence: TGTGCCATCAGTGCCGGCCCGAATATGAACACTGAAGCTTTCTTT.

V is TRBV2 and J is TRBJ2-3; TRBD2 agrees at 7 bases. CDR3 size: 16 residues. Trimming cost V 6 bases and J 5 bases; bases outside gene matches: 14. Looked up from germline, CDR1 is SNHLY and CDR2 is FYNNEI. CDR3 DNA sequence: TGTGCCAGCAGCGGTACTAGCGTCTACAATAAAGATACGCAGTATTTT. This codes for CASSGTSVYNKDTQYF.

V usage is TRBV6-4 and J usage is TRBJ2-1; 11 bases line up with TRBD2. The CDR3 is made up of 16 amino acids. Germline V gene sequence: CDR1 MRHNA, CDR2 SNTAGT. V shed 4 bases and J 2 bases; nucleotides not matched to a gene: 4. This CDR3 reads CASSVLAGGTYNEQFF. CDR3 bases: TGTGCCAGCAGTGTCCTAGCGGGAGGTACCTACAATGAGCAGTTCTTC.

The chain employs TRBV14 and TRBJ2-3, with D perhaps assigned TRBD1 or TRBD2 (7 bases each). Per the germline V gene, CDR1 is SGHDN and CDR2 is FVKESK. CDR3 length: 17 residues. The V and J ends lost 2 bases and 5 bases respectively, with 20 bases between them. DNA for the CDR3: TGTGCCAGCAGCCAACCGCGGGGGAGGGGGCGCGGAGATACGCAGTATTTT. It specifies CASSQPRGRGRGDTQYF.

The chain links TRBV5-4 to TRBJ2-1, with D tentatively TRBD1 (6 bases). CDR1 SGHNT and CDR2 YYREEE come from the germline V gene (reference sequence). The CDR3 extends over 14 amino acids. The V end lost 4 bases, the J end lost 6 bases, and 14 bases lay between the germline ends. The CDR3 region has the DNA TGTGCCAGCAGCGGACGGACAGTAGGCAATGAGCAGTTCTTC. Protein product: CASSGRTVGNEQFF.

The V call is TRBV11-3, the J call TRBJ2-7, with D perhaps TRBD1 (6 bases). V was shortened by 5 bases and J by 4 bases, with 24 bases between the two germline ends. The CDR3 totals 17 residues. Germline V CDR1 and CDR2: SGHNT, YENEEA. CDR3 nucleotide sequence: TGTGCCAGCAGCCCAGGCGTGGGGGCCCGCCCCAATTACGAGCAGTACTTC. It is translated as CASSPGVGARPNYEQYF.

This clone was counted between two and nine times. The chain uses TRBV9 and TRBJ1-4; a weak D match, TRBD1 (5 bases). The CDR3 contains 13 residues. From germline, CDR1 is SGDLS and CDR2 YYNGEE. V shed 0 bases and J shed 12 bases, with 12 bases lying between them. CDR3 in DNA: TGTGCCAGCAGCGTAGCTACTTGGGGGGAACTGTTTTTT. This encodes CASSVATWGELFF.

This clone has just a few counts. J is TRBJ1-2 and V is TRBV20-1; no reliable D call. Germline loops: CDR1 DFQATT, CDR2 SNEGSKA (reference sequence). CDR3 size: 9 residues. Trimming took 6 bases from V and 2 from J, leaving 1 base between them. The CDR3 loop is CSANYGYTF. The CDR3 DNA reads as TGCAGTGCCAACTATGGCTACACCTTC.

This clone was counted a single time. J is TRBJ1-2 and V is TRBV28; D ambiguous. Germline loops: CDR1 MDHEN, CDR2 SYDVKM. Trimming stripped 10 bases from V and 5 bases from J, with 17 bases between. CDR3 length: 13 residues. The DNA of the CDR3 is TGTGCCATTTCTACGACCCGGGAGTATGGCTACACCTTC. This encodes CAISTTREYGYTF.

The chain recombines TRBV10-1 with TRBJ2-2; TRBD2 might be the D (5 bases). Trimming took off 5 bases at V and 9 bases at J, with 10 bases between the two ends. Germline assignment: CDR1 WNHNN and CDR2 SYGVQD (reference sequence). CDR3 length: 12 residues. CDR3 sequence (DNA): TGCGCCAGCAGTACGGGGTCTAGGGAGCTGTTTTTT. It specifies CASSTGSRELFF.

This chain links TRBV12-5 with TRBJ2-7; 9 nucleotides match TRBD1. CDR1 is LGHNT, CDR2 FRNRAP, per germline. The CDR3 runs 16 residues. V shed 0 bases, J shed 7 bases, and the junction held 10 bases outside the gene matches. This CDR3 reads CASGLVQGTGRGEQYF. DNA for the CDR3: TGTGCTAGTGGTTTGGTACAGGGGACAGGGCGGGGGGAGCAGTACTTC.

Of note for this clone: Other DNA sequences in this specimen translate into the identical CDR3. The chain employs TRBV30 and TRBJ2-2; 8 positions agree with TRBD2. Germline V CDR1 and CDR2: GTSNPN, SVGIG (reference sequence). Trimming took 5 bases from V and 5 from J; bases not matched to a gene: 4. The CDR3 is 13 amino acids. DNA of the CDR3: TGTGCCTGGTGGACGGGAGGGACCGGGGAGCTGTTTTTT. This sequence encodes CAWWTGGTGELFF.

The rearrangement joins TRBV10-2 to TRBJ2-7; TRBD2 aligns across 10 bases. The germline V gene encodes CDR1 WSHSY and CDR2 SAAADI. V shed 8 bases, J shed 7 bases, and the junction held 8 bases outside the gene matches. The CDR3 totals 13 residues. The CDR3 coding sequence is TGCGCCAGCTCCCCGGGACTAGCGCGAGAGCAGTACTTC. It yields the protein CASSPGLAREQYF.

This rearrangement joins TRBV5-4 to TRBJ1-2; perhaps TRBD1 as D (5 bases). The germline V gene encodes CDR1 SGHNT and CDR2 YYREEE (reference sequence). The V end lost 4 bases, the J end lost 5 bases, and 15 bases lay between the germline ends. CDR3 length equals 14 residues. CDR3 DNA sequence: TGTGCCAGCAGCCTCCCGGGACCGGGGTATGGCTACACCTTC. The encoded protein is CASSLPGPGYGYTF.

The rearrangement joins TRBV18 to TRBJ1-4; D unresolved. The V and J ends lost 0 bases and 5 bases respectively, with 13 bases between them. The CDR3 spans 16 residues. The germline V gene has CDR1 KGHSH and CDR2 LQKENI. This CDR3 is CASSPPGLEPNEKLFF. CDR3 DNA sequence: TGTGCCAGCTCACCACCGGGGTTGGAGCCCAATGAAAAACTGTTTTTT.

V usage is TRBV4-1 and J usage is TRBJ2-5; D is unresolved. The CDR3 length is 15 residues. V was cut by 4 bases and J by 0 bases, with 12 bases left in between. The germline gives CDR1 MGHRA, CDR2 YSYEKL. Here the CDR3 reads CASSPLGRDQETQYF. Here the CDR3 DNA reads TGCGCCAGCAGCCCGTTAGGAAGGGACCAAGAGACCCAGTACTTC.

This chain uses TRBV18 with TRBJ1-1, with D uncertain. V shed 0 bases and J shed 0 bases, with 11 bases lying between them. This CDR3 is 16 amino acids long. Germline CDR1 KGHSH, CDR2 LQKENI. DNA of the CDR3: TGTGCCAGCTCACCACCCAACCCAGTAATGAACACTGAAGCTTTCTTT. Translation gives CASSPPNPVMNTEAFF.